This TCR beta chain was obtained from a study of identical twins. Points from the study as a whole: Carriage of fewer insertions was seen in abundant cord blood beta clonotypes, whereas memory repertoires showed none. Models underestimated how often monozygotic twins shared out-of-frame TCR alpha.

This clonotype occurred a few times. Its specificity is not known. Carrying unique molecular identifiers, the cDNA also gained a universal primer site through template switching. TCRdb recomputed calls from the 5' RACE reads with MiXCR, one row per CDR3 protein. Found here are 450,000 to 650,000 distinct CDR3 sequences, approximately 10% of them singletons; the top ten hold more than 2.5%. Germline assignment: CDR1 MDHEN and CDR2 SYDVKM. V gave up 5 bases and J gave up 12 bases, with 8 bases separating them. The CDR3 totals 11 residues. The data were also submitted as part of a second study, on yellow fever vaccine responses in identical twins.

The chain recombines TRBV28 with TRBJ1-6, with D possibly matching TRBD1 (5 bases). The receptor was isolated from a woman aged 18-29 years in good health. Specimen: PBMCs. For the CDR3, the DNA is TGTGCCAGCAGTCCAGGGATACCCCTCCACTTT. Amino acids: CASSPGIPLHF.